A selection of T cell receptor beta chains follows, all from one sample in a study of naive and memory T cell subsets. A single record per CDR3 protein comes from TCRdb applying MiXCR to the UMI-ligation and nested PCR reads. This sample carries roughly 91,000 distinct CDR3 sequences, around 12% of them seen once, and the ten largest clones take 0.75% to 1%. The source material was central memory CD4+ T cells from blood. Source of these receptors: a human donor in good health. Each CDR3 is given with its conserved first and last residue. Fields, in order: V gene, clone size, J gene, D gene, CDR3 protein, CDR3 DNA. A D gene is named only where the DNA matches it firmly. Where a row states a size, it is once, few, many or the class of an expanded clone; other rows omit it.

>TRBV28|few|TRBJ2-1|.
CASIPETSYNEQFF
TGTGCCAGCATTCCCGAGACTAGTTACAATGAGCAGTTCTTC
>TRBV19|.|TRBJ1-2|TRBD1
CATGDRDLNYGYTF
TGTGCCACCGGGGACAGGGACCTTAACTATGGCTACACCTTC
>TRBV6-6|few|TRBJ2-7|TRBD2
CASSYLGGSYEQYF
TGTGCCAGCAGTTACTTGGGCGGGAGCTACGAGCAGTACTTC
>TRBV20-1|few|TRBJ1-2|.
CSARWAEYPYGYTF
TGCAGTGCTAGATGGGCCGAGTACCCGTATGGCTACACCTTC
>TRBV18|few|TRBJ2-1|TRBD1
CASSPGQGPNEQFF
TGTGCCAGCTCACCGGGACAGGGGCCCAATGAGCAGTTCTTC
>TRBV20-1|many|TRBJ2-3|TRBD2
CSAKREGLTDTQYF
TGCAGTGCTAAGCGGGAGGGCCTAACAGATACGCAGTATTTT
>TRBV3-1|.|TRBJ2-1|.
CASSQEWWGEQFF
TGTGCCAGCAGCCAAGAGTGGTGGGGTGAGCAGTTCTTC
>TRBV7-9|many|TRBJ2-7|TRBD2
CASSPPLAVSYEQYF
TGTGCCAGCAGCCCCCCACTAGCGGTCTCCTACGAGCAGTACTTC
>TRBV5-1|few|TRBJ1-5|.
CASSLDSKNQPQHF
TGCGCCAGCAGCTTGGACAGTAAAAATCAGCCCCAGCATTTT
>TRBV11-2|few|TRBJ2-5|.
CASSLAAFRGTQYF
TGTGCCAGCAGCTTAGCGGCGTTTCGGGGGACCCAGTACTTC
>TRBV7-8|.|TRBJ2-7|.
CASSFDSRAEQYF
TGTGCCAGCAGCTTCGACTCTCGTGCCGAGCAGTACTTC
>TRBV7-7|few|TRBJ2-3|TRBD2
CASSVGLAGDTQYF
TGTGCCAGCAGCGTAGGACTAGCGGGAGATACGCAGTATTTT
>TRBV27|few|TRBJ1-1|.
CASSGRRDTEAFF
TGTGCCAGCAGTGGGCGGCGGGACACTGAAGCTTTCTTT
>TRBV5-1|few|TRBJ2-3|TRBD1
CASSPKQGIHTDTQYF
TGCGCCAGCAGCCCTAAACAGGGGATCCACACAGATACGCAGTATTTT
>TRBV7-2|many|TRBJ2-5|.
CASSLQRNQETQYF
TGTGCCAGCAGCTTACAACGAAATCAAGAGACCCAGTACTTC
>TRBV20-1|few|TRBJ2-1|TRBD2
CSASKAGGRNEQFF
TGCAGTGCTTCCAAGGCGGGAGGTAGGAATGAGCAGTTCTTC
>TRBV12-3/TRBV12-4|few|TRBJ2-7|TRBD2
CASSSSMAGAYEQYF
TGTGCCAGCAGTTCTAGTATGGCGGGAGCCTACGAGCAGTACTTC
>TRBV7-2|.|TRBJ2-5|TRBD2
CASSPRLAGEETQYF
TGTGCCAGCAGCCCTAGACTAGCGGGAGAAGAGACCCAGTACTTC
>TRBV6-5|.|TRBJ2-7|TRBD1
CASSHRQGGPYEQYF
TGTGCCAGCAGTCACCGACAGGGTGGTCCCTACGAGCAGTACTTC
>TRBV29-1|few|TRBJ1-2|.
CSAPRTDNYGYTF
TGCAGCGCCCCCCGGACGGACAACTATGGCTACACCTTC
>TRBV30|many|TRBJ1-3|.
CAHRGGSGNTIYF
TGTGCCCACCGCGGGGGATCGGGAAACACCATATATTTT
>TRBV20-1|few|TRBJ2-7|.
CSARDRLASMNEQYF
TGCAGTGCTAGAGATAGGCTAGCCTCCATGAACGAGCAGTACTTC
>TRBV20-1|.|TRBJ2-5|TRBD1
CSARQLGQGASETQYF
TGCAGTGCTAGACAATTGGGACAGGGGGCCTCAGAGACCCAGTACTTC
>TRBV5-1|few|TRBJ1-4|.
CASSESQPARDEKLFF
TGCGCCAGCAGTGAATCTCAACCGGCCAGGGATGAAAAACTGTTTTTT
>TRBV5-1|.|TRBJ2-1|.
CASSLGQYNEQFF
TGCGCCAGCAGCTTGGGGCAGTACAATGAGCAGTTCTTC
>TRBV12-3/TRBV12-4|few|TRBJ2-5|.
CASSLLYQETQYF
TGTGCCAGCAGTTTATTGTACCAAGAGACCCAGTACTTC
>TRBV10-3|few|TRBJ1-2|.
CAISERGEHGYTF
TGTGCCATCAGTGAAAGGGGGGAACATGGCTACACCTTC
>TRBV28|few|TRBJ2-1|.
CASSRRGEQFF
TGTGCCAGCAGCCGCAGGGGTGAGCAGTTCTTC
>TRBV5-1|.|TRBJ2-7|TRBD2
CASSKAGAGYEQYF
TGCGCCAGCAGTAAAGCGGGAGCTGGATACGAGCAGTACTTC
>TRBV28|.|TRBJ2-5|.
CASSFSSGPGQETQYF
TGTGCCAGCAGTTTCTCTTCGGGGCCGGGCCAAGAGACCCAGTACTTC
>TRBV2|.|TRBJ2-5|.
CASILAPQETQYF
TGTGCCAGCATACTTGCCCCCCAAGAGACCCAGTACTTC
>TRBV12-3/TRBV12-4|.|TRBJ1-6|.
CASTSGTGDSPLHF
TGTGCCAGCACCTCCGGGACGGGTGATTCACCCCTCCACTTT
>TRBV28|once|TRBJ1-6|TRBD1
CASIPGGGYDSPLHF
TGTGCCAGCATCCCAGGGGGGGGATACGATTCACCCCTCCACTTT
>TRBV19|.|TRBJ2-1|TRBD2
CASARSGGAYNEQFF
TGTGCCAGCGCCAGGAGCGGGGGGGCCTACAATGAGCAGTTCTTC
>TRBV2|few|TRBJ2-5|TRBD1
CASRRTGMRETQYF
TGTGCCAGCAGGAGGACAGGGATGAGAGAGACCCAGTACTTC
>TRBV6-1|many|TRBJ2-5|TRBD2
CASSEIRRLAGETQYF
TGTGCCAGCAGTGAGATCCGACGGCTAGCGGGAGAGACCCAGTACTTC
>TRBV5-1|many|TRBJ2-1|TRBD1
CASSLEGLTGRNEQFF
TGCGCCAGCAGCTTGGAGGGGCTGACAGGGAGAAATGAGCAGTTCTTC
>TRBV6-5|few|TRBJ2-7|TRBD2
CASRASGTYEQYF
TGTGCCAGCAGGGCTAGCGGGACCTACGAGCAGTACTTC
>TRBV24-1|few|TRBJ2-7|TRBD2
CATSDSGTSGRREQYF
TGTGCCACCAGTGATTCCGGGACTAGCGGGAGACGCGAGCAGTACTTC
>TRBV2|once|TRBJ1-5|TRBD1
CASRTRGDRGHQPQHF
TGTGCCAGCAGGACCAGGGGGGACAGGGGGCATCAGCCCCAGCATTTT
>TRBV20-1|many|TRBJ2-3|.
CSARDPLSTDTQYF
TGCAGTGCTAGAGATCCCCTTAGCACAGATACGCAGTATTTT
>TRBV27|many|TRBJ2-2|.
CASSLGRTWGELFF
TGTGCCAGCAGTTTAGGAAGGACTTGGGGGGAGCTGTTTTTT